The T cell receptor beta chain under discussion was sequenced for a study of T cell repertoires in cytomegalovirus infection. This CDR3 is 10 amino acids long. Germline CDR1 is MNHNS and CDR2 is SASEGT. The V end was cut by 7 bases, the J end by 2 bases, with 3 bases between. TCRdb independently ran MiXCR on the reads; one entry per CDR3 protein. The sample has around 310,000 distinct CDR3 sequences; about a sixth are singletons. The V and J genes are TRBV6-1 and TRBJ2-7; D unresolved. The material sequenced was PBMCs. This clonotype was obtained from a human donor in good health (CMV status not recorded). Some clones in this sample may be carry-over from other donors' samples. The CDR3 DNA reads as TGTGCCAGCAACGCCTACGAGCAGTACTTC. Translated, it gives CASNAYEQYF.